Listed below are T cell receptor beta chains from one sample, sequenced in a study of T-cell reconstitution after alpha-beta-depleted transplantation in children. TCRdb recomputed calls from the PCR reads with MiXCR, one row per CDR3 protein. The sample lists 170,000 or so distinct CDR3 sequences, less than 8% occurring once. The sequencing used PBMCs from the stem cell graft donor, collected from the stem cell graft. The receptor set was obtained from a human donor who donated a stem cell graft to a child with Wiskott-Aldrich syndrome. Each CDR3 is given with its conserved first and last residue. Each record gives: J gene, clone size, D gene, V gene, CDR3 DNA, CDR3 protein. A D gene is named only where the DNA matches it firmly. Part of the rows lack a size; the others show once, few, many or a class for expanded clones.

>TRBJ1-1|-|-|TRBV29-1
TGCAGCGTTTCGCAGGGGAACACTGAAGCTTTCTTT
CSVSQGNTEAFF
>TRBJ2-2|-|-|TRBV7-2
TGTGCCAGCAGCCCCGAATCGGGCACCGGGGAGCTGTTTTTT
CASSPESGTGELFF
>TRBJ1-1|-|-|TRBV12-3/TRBV12-4
TGTGCCAGCCTTCCGGGGGACCTGAACACTGAAGCTTTCTTT
CASLPGDLNTEAFF
>TRBJ2-3|-|TRBD2|TRBV5-5
TGTGCCAGCAGCTACCTAGCGGGGGGGAGCACAGATACGCAGTATTTT
CASSYLAGGSTDTQYF
>TRBJ2-5|many|TRBD2|TRBV12-3/TRBV12-4
TGTGCCAGCAATCCACTAGCGGGGGGGTCGGAGACCCAGTACTTC
CASNPLAGGSETQYF
>TRBJ1-1|many|-|TRBV2
TGTGCCAGCAGTGAAGAGATTTGGACTGAAGCTTTCTTT
CASSEEIWTEAFF
>TRBJ2-7|many|TRBD2|TRBV5-6
TGTGCCAGCAGCTCACGACGGGGGGACTACGAGCAGTACTTC
CASSSRRGDYEQYF
>TRBJ2-5|many|-|TRBV10-3
TGTGCCATCAACCGACAACCCCAAGAGACCCAGTACTTC
CAINRQPQETQYF
>TRBJ2-3|many|TRBD2|TRBV20-1
TGCAGTGCCGCGGCCAGCGGGGGGCGCACAGATACGCAGTATTTT
CSAAASGGRTDTQYF
>TRBJ1-3|many|-|TRBV3-1
TGTGCCAGCAGCCGCCGGAGGACAGCGGTTGGAAACACCATATATTTT
CASSRRRTAVGNTIYF
>TRBJ1-1|few|-|TRBV28
TGTGCCAGCACGATTTCGTGGGGCACTGAAGCTTTCTTT
CASTISWGTEAFF
>TRBJ1-5|-|TRBD1|TRBV18
TGTGCCAGCTCACCCGACAGGGGATCGGAGCAGCCCCAGCATTTT
CASSPDRGSEQPQHF
>TRBJ2-2|few|-|TRBV11-3
TGTGCCAGCAGCCTCAACCGTGGAAGCGCGAACACCGGGGAGCTGTTTTTT
CASSLNRGSANTGELFF
>TRBJ2-5|many|-|TRBV12-3/TRBV12-4
TGTGCCAGCAGCATGATGGTGGAGACCCAGTACTTC
CASSMMVETQYF
>TRBJ2-5|many|TRBD2|TRBV4-3
TGCGCCAGCAGCCAAGAAACTAGCGGCCTCCAAGAGACCCAGTACTTC
CASSQETSGLQETQYF
>TRBJ2-1|many|-|TRBV3-1
TGTGCCAGCAGCCAAGGCGGGCTAGGGATCAATGAGCAGTTCTTC
CASSQGGLGINEQFF
>TRBJ1-5|few|-|TRBV12-3/TRBV12-4
TGTGCCAGCAGTTATTACATGAATAGCAATCAGCCCCAGCATTTT
CASSYYMNSNQPQHF
>TRBJ2-1|many|TRBD2|TRBV7-7
TGTGCCAGCAGCTTGTCGTCCGGGACTAACAATGAGCAGTTCTTC
CASSLSSGTNNEQFF
>TRBJ2-1|many|-|TRBV7-6
TGTGCCAGCAGCTTATACGAGGGGGGCGATGAGCAGTTCTTC
CASSLYEGGDEQFF
>TRBJ1-1|many|-|TRBV7-8
TGTGCCAGCAGCTTAATAGACCGCCTGAACACTGAAGCTTTCTTT
CASSLIDRLNTEAFF
>TRBJ1-5|many|-|TRBV5-1
TGCGCCAGCAGCTGGTATGGAGAGCAGCCCCAGCATTTT
CASSWYGEQPQHF
>TRBJ1-1|many|-|TRBV20-1
TGCAGTGTAGGAGGGCAGACTGAAGCTTTCTTT
CSVGGQTEAFF
>TRBJ2-7|few|-|TRBV29-1
TGCAGCGTTGAAGATAGGACTTCTTCCTACGAGCAGTACTTC
CSVEDRTSSYEQYF
>TRBJ2-5|many|-|TRBV5-1
TGCGCCAGCAGCACTGGACAGCAAGAGACCCAGTACTTC
CASSTGQQETQYF
>TRBJ1-2|many|-|TRBV7-9
TGTGCCAGCAGCGTAGAGACTAACTATGGCTACACCTTC
CASSVETNYGYTF
>TRBJ2-7|many|-|TRBV7-6
TGTGCCAGCAGCTCGAGGGTTGGGCAGAGAGAACTTTACGAGCAGTACTTC
CASSSRVGQRELYEQYF
>TRBJ2-7|few|-|TRBV11-2
TGTGCCAGCTGCCAGTTGGACGCGACCTCCTACGAGCAGTACTTC
CASCQLDATSYEQYF
>TRBJ1-5|-|TRBD1|TRBV2
TGTGCCAGCAGAGAAGACAGGGTCAATCAGCCCCAGCATTTT
CASREDRVNQPQHF
>TRBJ1-4|many|-|TRBV29-1
TGCAGCGTTACGACCAATAATGAAAAACTGTTTTTT
CSVTTNNEKLFF
>TRBJ2-1|-|-|TRBV30
TGTGCCTGGAGTGTACGAAAGTGGGGGCAGCAGTTCTTC
CAWSVRKWGQQFF
>TRBJ2-7|many|-|TRBV7-2
TGTGCCAGCAGGGCCGGGACATCGCCCTACGAGCAGTACTTC
CASRAGTSPYEQYF
>TRBJ2-5|few|-|TRBV4-3
TGCGCCAGCAGCCAAGAGTCCGGGGGCGTAGAGACCCAGTACTTC
CASSQESGGVETQYF
>TRBJ2-7|many|TRBD1|TRBV3-1
TGTGCCAGCAGCCCGCTTGGGACAGGGGGGACGGACGAGCAGTACTTC
CASSPLGTGGTDEQYF
>TRBJ2-1|-|TRBD2|TRBV6-2/TRBV6-3
TGTGCCAGCAGCCCCGGGACTAGCGGTTACAATGAGCAGTTCTTC
CASSPGTSGYNEQFF
>TRBJ2-5|many|-|TRBV6-5
TGTGCCAGCAGTTCATCCGCCCGGGGGTGGGAGACCCAGTACTTC
CASSSSARGWETQYF
>TRBJ2-1|many|-|TRBV6-6
TGTGCCAGCACCTTTAAGGGACTTGAGCAGTTCTTC
CASTFKGLEQFF
>TRBJ2-7|-|-|TRBV28
TGTGCCAGCAGACCGACCCCCGGAACCCTTCGTTACGAGCAGTACTTC
CASRPTPGTLRYEQYF
>TRBJ2-5|-|-|TRBV3-1
TGTGCCAGCAGCCAAGAGGGGGCCCAGTACTTC
CASSQEGAQYF
>TRBJ2-3|-|TRBD1|TRBV3-1
TGTGCCAGCAGCCAAGAATATCCAGGACAGGGGGCACGCACAGATACGCAGTATTTT
CASSQEYPGQGARTDTQYF
>TRBJ2-2|medium-sized|-|TRBV6-4
TGTGCCAGCAGCGACAGCACGAACACCGGGGAGCTGTTTTTT
CASSDSTNTGELFF
>TRBJ2-1|many|-|TRBV24-1
TGTGCCACCAGTGATTTGAGGAATGAGCAGTTCTTC
CATSDLRNEQFF
>TRBJ1-1|many|TRBD1|TRBV6-2/TRBV6-3
TGTGCCAGCAGTTACGACCCGGGACAGGCCACACCGAACACTGAAGCTTTCTTT
CASSYDPGQATPNTEAFF
>TRBJ2-7|many|TRBD1|TRBV20-1
TGCAGTGCTCCCCGGGACAGTTCCTACGAGCAGTACTTC
CSAPRDSSYEQYF
>TRBJ1-2|few|-|TRBV3-1
TGTGCCAGCAGCCAAGATCGGGGGGCCCGCTATGGCTACACCTTC
CASSQDRGARYGYTF
>TRBJ2-4|many|-|TRBV20-1
TGCAGTGCCCAGTCGGGGGATCTTGTAGCCAAAAACATTCAGTACTTC
CSAQSGDLVAKNIQYF